One sample yielded the 10 T cell receptor beta chains listed below, sequenced in a study of T cell repertoires in cytomegalovirus infection. In TCRdb, the reads were re-called with MiXCR into one record per CDR3 protein. The sample holds hundreds of thousands of distinct CDR3 sequences, 20% to 25% seen once. Source material: CD8+ T cells from PBMCs. These receptors all stem from a human donor in good health (CMV status not recorded). Some clones in this sample may be carry-over from other donors' samples.

This clonotype was seen ten or more times. This chain uses TRBV6-5 with TRBJ1-2, with D uncertain. V was cut by 2 bases and J by 5 bases, with 9 bases left in between. The germline gives CDR1 MNHEY, CDR2 SVGAGI. The CDR3 is 13 amino acids. This CDR3 is CASSYGDPYGYTF. The CDR3 nucleotides are TGTGCCAGCAGTTACGGTGATCCATATGGCTACACCTTC.

The rearrangement uses TRBV20-1 and TRBJ2-2, with TRBD1 identical over 8 bases. This CDR3 has 16 residues. CDR1 and CDR2 (germline): DFQATT, SNEGSKA (reference sequence). With 0 bases clipped from V and 1 base from J, the junction kept 4 bases outside the gene matches. CDR3 bases: TGCAGTGCTAGAGATCTACAGGGGGGGAACACCGGGGAGCTGTTTTTT. This sequence encodes CSARDLQGGNTGELFF.

The genes are TRBV7-3 and TRBJ1-1; D not resolved. This CDR3 region has 14 residues. Germline CDR1 and CDR2: SGHTA and FQGTGA. Trimming pared 2 bases from V and 7 bases from J, leaving 14 bases between. The CDR3 sequence: CASSLVMGFGEAFF. The CDR3 DNA sequence: TGTGCCAGCAGCTTAGTTATGGGGTTTGGTGAAGCTTTCTTT.

The rearrangement uses TRBV14 and TRBJ2-5, with 8 bases that match TRBD2. V lost 4 bases to trimming and J lost 0 bases; unmatched junction nucleotides: 10. The germline V gene has CDR1 SGHDN and CDR2 FVKESK. CDR3 size: 17 residues. The CDR3 DNA reads TGTGCCAGCAGCCCGCCAATCCAGCGGGGGCACCAAGAGACCCAGTACTTC. This encodes CASSPPIQRGHQETQYF.

CDR3 nucleotide sequence: TGTGCCAGCAGTGAAGCAACACTAGCGGGGTCCCCAGACGAGCAGTACGTC. Protein product: CASSEATLAGSPDEQYV. V gene TRBV6-1 combines with J gene TRBJ2-7; 10 nucleotides agree with TRBD2. V shed 0 bases, J shed 5 bases, and the junction held 10 bases outside the gene matches. Germline assignment: CDR1 MNHNS and CDR2 SASEGT. The CDR3 extends over 17 amino acids.

This clonotype was recorded at least ten times. The chain links TRBV12-3 or TRBV12-4 to TRBJ1-6; D call uncertain. The CDR3 contains 14 residues. V lost 5 bases and J lost 8, with 13 bases in between. CDR3 DNA sequence: TGTGCCAGCAGTCTTAGGGCGCTATATTCACCCCTCCACTTT. Protein product: CASSLRALYSPLHF.

This clonotype was seen many times. The chain combines TRBV7-6 with TRBJ2-1; D not resolved. The CDR3 totals 13 residues. V was shortened by 1 base and J by 8 bases, with 9 bases between the two germline ends. Germline CDR1 and CDR2: SGHVS and FNYEAQ. The CDR3 reads CASSLVVSDEQFF. The CDR3 DNA reads TGTGCCAGCAGCTTAGTGGTTTCGGATGAGCAGTTCTTC.

This clonotype was picked up one time. The junction and the germline gene differ at one end; a read error may be behind it. V is TRBV5-6 and J is TRBJ2-7, with D hard to call. This CDR3 spans 15 amino acids. Germline V gene data show CDR1 as SGHDT and CDR2 as YYEEEE. DNA for the CDR3: TGTTCCAGCAGCTTCCCGGGCAGGTCGAGTTACGAGCAGTACTTC. Protein sequence: CSSSFPGRSSYEQYF.

There are a few counts of this clonotype. CDR3 amino acids: CASSLLSPGQGVDEQFF. CDR3 bases: TGCGCCAGCAGCTTGCTCAGTCCGGGACAGGGGGTCGATGAGCAGTTCTTC. The V and J genes are TRBV5-1 and TRBJ2-1; 11 nucleotides line up with TRBD1. V trimming: 1 base; J trimming: 8 bases; junction bases outside the gene matches: 11. The germline gives CDR1 SGHRS, CDR2 YFSETQ. CDR3 size: 17 residues. The full variable domain, rest sourced from reference TRBV5-1 and TRBJ2-1, is KAGVTQTPRYLIKTRGQQVTLSCSPISGHRSVSWYQQTPGQGLQFLFEYFSETQRNKGNFPGRFSGRQFSNSRSEMNVSTLELGDSALYLCASSLLSPGQGVDEQFFGPGTRLTVL.

This chain connects TRBV5-6 to TRBJ2-2; 9 bases agree with TRBD1. J was trimmed by 4 bases and V by 0 bases; bases with no gene match: 4. Per the germline V gene, CDR1 is SGHDT and CDR2 is YYEEEE. The CDR3 covers 16 residues. CDR3 DNA: TGTGCCAGCAGCTTGGCCGGACAGGGGATCACCGGGGAGCTGTTTTTT. As protein: CASSLAGQGITGELFF.